A selection of T cell receptor beta chains follows, all from one sample in a study of regulatory T cells in long-lasting Graves disease. TCRdb reprocessed the multiplex PCR reads via MiXCR and lists one record per CDR3 protein. The sample carries hundreds of thousands of distinct CDR3 sequences, less than 20% recorded once. The sample was also linked to a second study, of T cells in Graves' hyperthyroidism and ophthalmopathy.

Sequenced here: peripheral blood mononuclear cells (PBMCs), sampled at new diagnosis, from a patient treated with antithyroid drugs. The receptors derive from a woman aged 25 to 39 with Graves disease. Each CDR3 is given with its conserved first and last residue. A D gene is named only where the DNA matches it firmly. Only some rows state a clone size, as once, few, many or a class for expanded clones.

TRBV20-1,many,.,TRBJ1-2,TGCAGTGCTAGCAGCTATCTACTCAAGGATTATGGCTACACCTTC,CSASSYLLKDYGYTF
TRBV30,many,.,TRBJ2-7,TGTGCCCTTGGGACGGCGTCCTACGAGCAGTACTTC,CALGTASYEQYF
TRBV7-9,.,TRBD2,TRBJ2-2,TGTGCCAGCAGCTTAGGACTAGCGGGAGGCGGGGAGCTGTTTTTT,CASSLGLAGGGELFF
TRBV12-5,few,.,TRBJ2-7,TGTGCTAGTGGAGGACAGACCTACGAGCAGTACTTC,CASGGQTYEQYF
TRBV11-1,many,TRBD2,TRBJ2-1,TGTGCCAGCAGCTACGGGACTACTTACAATGAGCAGTTCTTC,CASSYGTTYNEQFF
TRBV5-6,.,.,TRBJ2-7,TGTGCCAGCAGCTTGGACAGGACGAACGAGCAGTACTTC,CASSLDRTNEQYF
TRBV12-3/TRBV12-4,many,.,TRBJ1-4,TGTGCCAGCAGTCCCATGGGACTCGGACGTACCCTTAGGAAACTGTTTTTT,CASSPMGLGRTLRKLFF
TRBV6-5,few,.,TRBJ2-2,TGTGCCAGCAGTTACCGGGACCCAAGGGCCGGGGAGCTGTTTTTT,CASSYRDPRAGELFF
TRBV29-1,many,TRBD2,TRBJ2-1,TGCAGCGTTGGGGGGCTCGGGACTAGCGGGCCTCTAGTATACAATGAGCAGTTCTTC,CSVGGLGTSGPLVYNEQFF
TRBV12-5,many,.,TRBJ2-7,TGTGCTCTCCCGCCGGGAAAGGAGGGGGAGCAGTACTTC,CALPPGKEGEQYF
TRBV28,few,.,TRBJ1-5,TGTGCCAGCAGTTTACAGGGAATCAATAGCAATCAGCCCCAGCATTTT,CASSLQGINSNQPQHF
TRBV7-9,.,.,TRBJ2-2,TGTGTCAGCAGCTTAGCGTTAGGGGGGACCGGGGAGCTGTTTTTT,CVSSLALGGTGELFF
TRBV7-9,.,.,TRBJ1-4,TGTGCCAGCACCGACACTGCAACTAATGAAAAACTGTTTTTT,CASTDTATNEKLFF
TRBV5-1,.,.,TRBJ2-5,TGCGCCAGCAGCTTGCTCCTGCCAGAGACCCAGTACTTC,CASSLLLPETQYF
TRBV7-3,.,.,TRBJ1-1,TGTGCCAGCAGCTTAAGCGTGGGCCAAAACACTGAAGCTTTCTTT,CASSLSVGQNTEAFF
TRBV27,many,TRBD2,TRBJ2-2,TGTGCCAGCAGGGGGCGGGAGATCCGTAGCACCGGGGAGCTGTTTTTT,CASRGREIRSTGELFF
TRBV6-2/TRBV6-3,.,TRBD2,TRBJ2-3,TGTGCCAGCAGTTACTCGAAAGGGGGACTAGCGGGAGGCACAGATACGCAGTATTTT,CASSYSKGGLAGGTDTQYF
TRBV18,few,.,TRBJ2-5,TGTGCCAGCTCACCCGGGCCGGACGAGGCCCAGTACTTC,CASSPGPDEAQYF
TRBV6-1,many,.,TRBJ1-1,TGTGCCAGCAGCATAACAGGGTACACTGAAGCTTTCTTT,CASSITGYTEAFF
TRBV7-6,.,TRBD1,TRBJ1-4,TGTGCCAGCAGCCAAGCGAAGACAGGGTACTCCGCAACTAATGAAAAACTGTTTTTT,CASSQAKTGYSATNEKLFF
TRBV27,few,TRBD2,TRBJ2-7,TGTGCCAGCAGTTTATCGCGGGAGGTCCGCGGCGAGCAGTACTTC,CASSLSREVRGEQYF
TRBV30,.,TRBD1,TRBJ1-5,TGTGCCTGGAGTCCTCGAGACAGGGTGGGGAAGCCCCAGCATTTT,CAWSPRDRVGKPQHF
TRBV3-1,many,.,TRBJ1-1,TGTGCCAGCAGCCAAAACACAGGAGAAGCTTTCTTT,CASSQNTGEAFF
TRBV5-5,.,TRBD2,TRBJ2-3,TGTGCCAGCAGCTGGCGGCTAGCGGGAGAATTGGATACGCAGTATTTT,CASSWRLAGELDTQYF
TRBV28,many,.,TRBJ2-3,TGTGCCAGCAGTTTATCGACTTCGGGTACGCAGTATTTT,CASSLSTSGTQYF
TRBV7-2,many,.,TRBJ1-1,TGTGCCAGCAGTTCTCAGGCGTACACTGAAGCTTTCTTT,CASSSQAYTEAFF
TRBV12-3/TRBV12-4,.,.,TRBJ1-6,TGTGCCAGCAGTTTTCATCAGGTGACTAATTCACCCCTCCACTTT,CASSFHQVTNSPLHF
TRBV5-1,many,.,TRBJ2-1,TGCGCCAGCAGCTTGGTTTCGAATACCGGGAATGAGCAGTTCTTC,CASSLVSNTGNEQFF
TRBV7-9,many,.,TRBJ1-4,TGTGCCAGCAGCCATGCGCTTTCCGAAAAACTGTTTTTT,CASSHALSEKLFF
TRBV30,.,.,TRBJ2-3,TGTGCCTGTGGACTCCCCATGAGAGTTACGCAGTATTTT,CACGLPMRVTQYF
TRBV5-1,many,.,TRBJ1-1,TGCGCCAGCAGCTCGGGCGGGGGGCTTACTGAAGCTTTCTTT,CASSSGGGLTEAFF
TRBV12-3/TRBV12-4,many,.,TRBJ2-3,TGTGCCAGCAGTTTCGTCGAGGCAGATACGCAGTATTTT,CASSFVEADTQYF
TRBV6-2/TRBV6-3,.,.,TRBJ2-7,TGTGCCAGCAGGACCCAAGGGCAGAGCTCCTACGAGCAGTACTTC,CASRTQGQSSYEQYF
TRBV19,.,.,TRBJ2-2,TGTGCCAGTAGTATAGGATCACCCGGGGAGCTGTTTTTT,CASSIGSPGELFF
TRBV6-1,.,TRBD2,TRBJ2-1,TGTGCCAGCACGCCCCTGGCTAGCGGGATCTACAATGAGCAGTTCTTC,CASTPLASGIYNEQFF
TRBV20-1,.,.,TRBJ2-7,TGCAGTGCTCCCCTCCCCGGTACCTACGAGCAGTACTTC,CSAPLPGTYEQYF
TRBV5-4,.,TRBD2,TRBJ2-2,TGTGCCAGCAGCCGGGGAGGGGAGGCCGGGGAGCTGTTTTTT,CASSRGGEAGELFF
TRBV28,few,TRBD2,TRBJ2-7,TGTGCCAGCAGTCATCTAGCGGGAGACTCCGAGCAGTACTTC,CASSHLAGDSEQYF